A single sample gave rise to the 9 T cell receptor beta chains below, sequenced in a study of CD8 T cells in Susac syndrome. An input of roughly 0.5 to 1 ug of RNA was subjected to reverse transcription using random hexamers. TCRdb processed the immunoSEQ multiplex PCR reads anew with MiXCR; each CDR3 protein has one entry. The repertoire holds around 160,000 distinct CDR3 sequences, about 94% seen once, with around 0.13% in the top ten. What was sequenced was CD4+ T cells from PBMCs. These receptors were obtained from a human donor in good health.

The rearrangement links TRBV19 to TRBJ1-5, with TRBD1 matching over 10 bases. The CDR3 loop spans 15 amino acids. Trimming took 6 bases from V and 4 from J; bases not matched to a gene: 6. The germline CDR1 and CDR2 sequences are LNHDA and SQIVND (reference sequence). The DNA for the CDR3 is TGTGCCAGTAGGGGAGGACAGGGGGTTAATCAGCCCCAGCATTTT. It codes for CASRGGQGVNQPQHF.

The rearrangement joins TRBV7-2 to TRBJ2-3; D is unresolved. The CDR3 totals 13 residues. V was cut by 0 bases and J by 6 bases, with 7 bases left in between. Germline V gene data show CDR1 as SGHTA and CDR2 as FQGNSA. CDR3: CASSLALQDTQYF. For the CDR3, the DNA is TGTGCCAGCAGCTTAGCCCTGCAGGATACGCAGTATTTT.

There are a few counts of this clonotype. The J gene is TRBJ1-1, the V gene TRBV30; a weak D match, TRBD1 (5 bases). The CDR3 is made up of 13 amino acids. V dropped 0 bases and J dropped 2 bases, with 7 bases sitting between them. From germline, CDR1 is GTSNPN and CDR2 SVGIG (reference sequence). DNA of the CDR3: TGTGCCTGGAGTGTACAGGTTAACACTGAAGCTTTCTTT. Residues: CAWSVQVNTEAFF.

The rearrangement uses TRBV12-3 or TRBV12-4 and TRBJ1-5, with D uncertain. The CDR3 spans 14 residues. V shed 6 bases and J shed 0 bases, with 9 bases lying between them. As DNA, the CDR3 is TGTGCCAGCAGCCTCGACTATAGCAATCAGCCCCAGCATTTT. Residues: CASSLDYSNQPQHF.

The rearrangement links TRBV5-1 to TRBJ2-2, with no clear D. There are 12 residues in the CDR3. Germline V gives CDR1 SGHRS, CDR2 YFSETQ. Trimming pared 2 bases from V and 7 bases from J, leaving 6 bases between. The CDR3 loop is CASSLGLGELFF. The CDR3 DNA is TGCGCCAGCAGCTTAGGTCTCGGGGAGCTGTTTTTT.

The chain carries TRBV6-6 and TRBJ2-3; a possible D gene is TRBD1 (6 bases). This CDR3 contains 13 residues. Per the germline V gene, CDR1 is MNHNY and CDR2 is SVGAGI (reference sequence). V was shortened by 7 bases and J by 3 bases, with 11 bases between the two germline ends. The CDR3 is CASKQGRTDTQYF. CDR3 sequence (DNA): TGTGCCAGCAAACAGGGTCGTACAGATACGCAGTATTTT.

With regard to this clonotype: The germline gene is not matched at one end of the junction; a read error may be the cause. This chain joins TRBV2 and TRBJ2-2; 9 positions agree with TRBD2. CDR1 is SNHLY and CDR2 is FYNNEI in the germline V gene. The CDR3 covers 15 residues. This CDR3 reads CASTEAGGNTGELFF. DNA of the CDR3: TGTGCCAGCACTGAAGCGGGGGGAAACACCGGGGAGCTGTTTTTT.

The chain combines TRBV29-1 with TRBJ2-5; possibly TRBD1 for D (6 bases). This CDR3 is built from 14 residues. Trimming shortened V by 6 bases and J by 5 bases, and 19 bases separated the two germline ends. Germline V gives CDR1 SQVTM, CDR2 ANQGSEA. The CDR3 DNA follows: TGCAGCGTCCGAAAGGGGGTACAGAAGGAGACCCAGTACTTC. It yields the protein CSVRKGVQKETQYF.

The chain is built from TRBV19 and TRBJ1-5, with D hard to call. V lost 8 bases to trimming and J lost 0 bases, with 8 bases between them. Germline V gene sequence: CDR1 LNHDA, CDR2 SQIVND (reference sequence). The CDR3 has 13 residues. The CDR3 DNA is TGTGCCAGTCGATCCGGTAGCAATCAGCCCCAGCATTTT. Translation: CASRSGSNQPQHF. The complete variable domain, with remaining parts taken from reference TRBV19 and TRBJ1-5, reads DGGITQSPKYLFRKEGQNVTLSCEQNLNHDAMYWYRQDPGQGLRLIYYSQIVNDFQKGDIAEGYSVSREKKESFPLTVTSAQKNPTAFYLCASRSGSNQPQHFGDGTRLSIL.